This T cell receptor beta chain was retrieved from a study of blood T cells in healthy people across ages. Turning to the study itself: About one barcoded beta molecule per two T cells was the capture yield of template switching.

Peripheral blood from each donor was collected in a volume of about 10 milliliters. For the second PCR, which ran for 7 to 11 cycles, a sample-barcoded 5' primer and a J-beta primer mix were used. Each sample yielded at least 2.5 million CDR3-containing paired-end reads. TCRdb independently ran MiXCR on the 5' RACE reads; one entry per CDR3 protein. This sample has almost 800,000 distinct CDR3 sequences, with about three fifths found just once. General study points: Age advanced and TCR beta diversity per million T cells fell, roughly linearly.

In its sample, this clonotype was seen a few times. Its antigen is as yet unknown. Germline CDR1 is MNHEY and CDR2 is SVGEGT. CDR3 length: 17 residues. Deletions cut 2 bases from V and 1 base from J, with 18 bases between. Input material: blood. The genes are TRBV6-2 or TRBV6-3 and TRBJ2-7; a weak D match, TRBD1 (6 bases). This TCR came from a man aged 25 to 45 in good health. The CDR3 DNA reads TGTGCCAGCAGTTACCCCGTGCAGGGGCCGACTTCCTACGAGCAGTACTTC. Protein: CASSYPVQGPTSYEQYF.